Shown below are 9 T cell receptor beta chains from a single sample sequenced in a study of T-cell memory formation after mild COVID-19. TCRdb analysed the 5' RACE reads with MiXCR anew, one entry per CDR3 protein. The table has approximately 250,000 distinct CDR3 sequences, 15% to 20% seen once. What was sequenced was PBMCs or a T cell subset sorted from them (not recorded which). These TCRs come from a man between 18 and 35 years old who had mild COVID-19 (a few samples of this study predate the infection). Cell type and time point are not known.

The chain combines TRBV25-1 with TRBJ1-6, with D uncertain. This CDR3 spans 15 amino acids. Trimming took off 1 base at V and 0 bases at J, with 4 bases between the two ends. Germline-derived CDR1 and CDR2 are MGHDK and SYGVNS. CDR3: CASSESGSYNSPLHF. For the CDR3, the DNA is TGTGCCAGCAGTGAATCGGGCTCCTATAATTCACCCCTCCACTTT.

This clonotype came up a few times. J is TRBJ2-2 and V is TRBV13; D possibly corresponds to TRBD1 (5 bases). V dropped 4 bases and J dropped 9 bases, with 21 bases sitting between them. CDR1 PRHDT and CDR2 FYEKMQ come from the germline V gene (reference sequence). This CDR3 spans 16 amino acids. This CDR3 is CASSYPQGAQRRELFF. CDR3 DNA: TGTGCCAGCAGCTACCCTCAGGGCGCCCAGAGGCGGGAGCTGTTTTTT.

The chain recombines TRBV2 with TRBJ1-2; D unresolved. Deletions cut 7 bases from V and 7 bases from J, with 13 bases between. Germline CDR1 is SNHLY and CDR2 is FYNNEI. There are 12 residues in the CDR3. The CDR3 spells CASKREVAGYTF. The CDR3 DNA reads TGTGCCAGCAAAAGGGAGGTGGCTGGCTACACCTTC. The whole variable domain, filled in from reference TRBV2 and TRBJ1-2, reads EPEVTQTPSHQVTQMGQEVILRCVPISNHLYFYWYRQILGQKVEFLVSFYNNEISEKSEIFDDQFSVERPDGSNFTLKIRSTKLEDSAMYFCASKREVAGYTFGSGTRLTVV.

The J gene is TRBJ1-4, the V gene TRBV24-1, with TRBD1 matching 8 bases. CDR1 and CDR2 from the germline V gene are KGHDR and SFDVKD. V was clipped by 2 bases and J by 6 bases; unmatched bases: 10. This CDR3 is 17 amino acids long. The DNA of the CDR3 is TGTGCCACCAGTGATTCCATAAGCGACAGGGGCGATGAAAAACTGTTTTTT. This sequence encodes CATSDSISDRGDEKLFF.

This clonotype appeared a few times. This chain uses TRBV7-9 with TRBJ2-5; perhaps TRBD1 as D (6 bases). This CDR3 spans 15 amino acids. V lost 6 bases and J 4 bases, leaving 18 bases between the germline ends. Germline lookup yields CDR1 SEHNR and CDR2 FQNEAQ (reference sequence). CDR3 coding DNA: TGTGCCAGCAGTTCGGGGCAGGGGCAGGGAGAGACCCAGTACTTC. As protein: CASSSGQGQGETQYF. Full variable domain (outside the CDR3, taken from reference TRBV7-9 and TRBJ2-5): DTGVSQNPRHKITKRGQNVTFRCDPISEHNRLYWYRQTLGQGPEFLTYFQNEAQLEKSRLLSDRFSAERPKGSFSTLEIQRTEQGDSAMYLCASSSGQGQGETQYFGPGTRLLVL.

This clonotype was seen a few times. The chain links TRBV11-2 to TRBJ1-1; TRBD1 matches 9 bases. This CDR3 region has 13 residues. Germline V CDR1 and CDR2: SGHAT, FQNNGV. V was clipped by 6 bases and J by 4 bases; unmatched bases: 3. The CDR3 nucleotides are TGTGCCAGCAGGTCACAGGGGGCCACTGAAGCTTTCTTT. This gives the protein CASRSQGATEAFF.

This clonotype was seen more than once but under ten times. The rearrangement links TRBV6-2 or TRBV6-3 to TRBJ1-2; 7 bases align to TRBD1. The CDR3 totals 14 residues. The V and J ends lost 5 bases and 4 bases, in that order; junction bases with no gene match: 7. Germline CDR1 MNHEY, CDR2 SVGEGT. This chain's CDR3 is CASSEWDSLYGYTF. The CDR3 nucleotides are TGTGCCAGCAGTGAGTGGGACAGCCTCTATGGCTACACCTTC.

This clonotype was observed a handful of times. This sequence joins TRBV10-2 and TRBJ2-2; D may be TRBD1 (6 bases). The CDR3 contains 19 residues. Trimming left V 2 bases short and J 2 bases short, with 21 bases between. In germline, CDR1 is WSHSY, CDR2 SAAADI. CDR3 DNA: TGCGCCAGCAGTGAGGATAGCTATCCAGGGGTCCCCAACACCGGGGAGCTGTTTTTT. Residues: CASSEDSYPGVPNTGELFF.

The V call is TRBV4-1, the J call TRBJ1-1; the D gene is possibly TRBD1 (6 bases). CDR1 is MGHRA, CDR2 YSYEKL, per germline. The CDR3 is 15 residues long. V lost 0 bases and J lost 3, with 11 bases in between. The CDR3: CASSQDAGEYTEAFF. CDR3 nucleotides: TGCGCCAGCAGCCAAGACGCAGGGGAATACACTGAAGCTTTCTTT.